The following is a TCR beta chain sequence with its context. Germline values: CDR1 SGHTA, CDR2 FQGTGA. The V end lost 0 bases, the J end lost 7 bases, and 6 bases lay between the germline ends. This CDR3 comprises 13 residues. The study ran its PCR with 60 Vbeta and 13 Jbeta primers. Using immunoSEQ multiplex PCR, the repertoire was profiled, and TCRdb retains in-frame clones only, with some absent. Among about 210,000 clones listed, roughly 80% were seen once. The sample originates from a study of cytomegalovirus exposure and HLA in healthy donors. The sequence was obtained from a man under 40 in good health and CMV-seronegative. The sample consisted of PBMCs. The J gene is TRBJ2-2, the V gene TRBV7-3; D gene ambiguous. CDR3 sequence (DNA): TGTGCCAGCAGCTTAACCCCGGTCGGGGAGCTGTTTTTT. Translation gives CASSLTPVGELFF.